One and the same sample provided the 28 T cell receptor beta chains below, sequenced in a study of blood T cell repertoires in COVID-19. The method was immunoSEQ multiplex PCR; TCRdb's version includes in-frame clones alone and lacks a portion of them. The data hold 150,000 to 200,000 clones, with 92% observed a single time. Sequenced sample: peripheral blood. The receptors here all came from a man younger than 45 with COVID-19, enrolled during active disease.

The chain carries TRBV5-5 and TRBJ2-1; a possible D gene is TRBD1 (5 bases). The CDR3 length is 14 residues. Germline V lookup: CDR1 SGHKS, CDR2 YYEKEE (reference sequence). V was shortened by 1 base and J by 9 bases, with 14 bases between the two germline ends. CDR3 bases: TGTGCCAGCAGCTTGCAGACAAACCAGGGTGAGCAGTTCTTC. Its protein product is CASSLQTNQGEQFF.

V and J are TRBV6-4 and TRBJ1-2; D may be TRBD1 (5 bases). The germline V gene encodes CDR1 MRHNA and CDR2 SNTAGT. This CDR3 comprises 16 residues. Trimming stripped 3 bases from V and 5 bases from J, with 19 bases between. Here the CDR3 reads CASSEGPQSAVYGYTF. CDR3 DNA sequence: TGTGCCAGCAGTGAGGGGCCGCAGTCCGCTGTTTATGGCTACACCTTC.

The chain employs TRBV12-3 or TRBV12-4 and TRBJ1-2; 7 nucleotides line up with TRBD1. CDR3 length: 13 amino acids. The ends lost 5 bases at V and 8 bases at J; junction bases unmatched: 8. The CDR3 bases are TGTGCCAGCAGTCTAAGGGGGCTCGGAGGCTACACCTTC. Translated, it gives CASSLRGLGGYTF.

The rearrangement joins TRBV18 to TRBJ1-1; D is possibly TRBD1 (6 bases). The CDR3 covers 12 residues. Germline loops: CDR1 KGHSH, CDR2 LQKENI. Trimming stripped 7 bases from V and 1 base from J, with 7 bases between. CDR3 in amino acids: CASLGGNTEAFF. As DNA, the CDR3 is TGTGCCAGCTTAGGGGGGAACACTGAAGCTTTCTTT.

The chain couples TRBV2 to TRBJ1-2; 8 nucleotides align to TRBD1. From germline, CDR1 is SNHLY and CDR2 FYNNEI. Unmatched junction bases numbered 7, after V lost 6 bases and J lost 4 bases. There are 14 residues in the CDR3. This CDR3 reads CASRATGVFYGYTF. The CDR3 DNA reads as TGTGCCAGCAGGGCGACAGGGGTATTCTATGGCTACACCTTC.

The chain links TRBV5-4 to TRBJ1-1, with a tentative D call TRBD1 (6 bases). This CDR3 is built from 15 residues. Germline CDR1 reads SGHNT; CDR2 reads YYREEE (reference sequence). The ends were cut back, 3 bases at V and 7 bases at J, with 19 bases in the middle. Written as DNA, the CDR3 is TGTGCCAGCAGCTCTGGAGGCCCAGGGGCCGGTGAAGCTTTCTTT. This codes for CASSSGGPGAGEAFF.

CDR3 amino acids: CASSAEAWGPPYEQYF. CDR3 bases: TGTGCCAGCAGCGCAGAGGCGTGGGGGCCCCCCTACGAGCAGTACTTC. The chain joins TRBV28 to TRBJ2-7, with D maybe TRBD1 (6 bases). This CDR3 is 16 amino acids long. The ends were cut back, 6 bases at V and 2 bases at J, with 20 bases in the middle. The germline CDR1 and CDR2 sequences are MDHEN and SYDVKM.

The genes are TRBV5-4 and TRBJ1-2, with D hard to call. Germline V CDR1 and CDR2: SGHNT, YYREEE (reference sequence). This CDR3 contains 13 residues. The V end was cut by 0 bases, the J end by 8 bases, with 11 bases between. The CDR3 region is CASSLGTALGYTF. Written as DNA, the CDR3 is TGTGCCAGCAGCTTGGGTACAGCCCTAGGCTACACCTTC.

This clone is a singleton in its sample. V usage is TRBV3-1 (or the pseudogene TRBV3-2) and J usage is TRBJ2-1; 8 positions agree with TRBD1. Losses at the gene ends were 4 bases for V and 5 bases for J; bases not matched to a gene: 4. The CDR3 covers 14 residues. From germline, CDR1 is LGHDT and CDR2 YNNKEL (reference sequence). The CDR3 spells CASSPRGLNNEQFF. Written as DNA, the CDR3 is TGTGCCAGCAGCCCCAGGGGGCTGAACAATGAGCAGTTCTTC.

The chain joins TRBV5-1 to TRBJ2-1, with 7 nucleotides matching TRBD1. The germline V gene encodes CDR1 SGHRS and CDR2 YFSETQ. Trimming at V came to 0 bases and at J to 1 base, leaving 1 base not matched to a gene. CDR3 length: 15 amino acids. CDR3 bases: TGCGCCAGCAGCTTGGACAGGGGATCCTACAATGAGCAGTTCTTC. Protein product: CASSLDRGSYNEQFF.

This chain joins TRBV6-2 or TRBV6-3 and TRBJ2-1; D is possibly TRBD2 (6 bases). The CDR3 length is 14 residues. Between the trimmed V and J ends, which lost 5 bases and 7 bases, there was a span of 15 bases. CDR1 is MNHEY, CDR2 SVGEGT, per germline. The CDR3 sequence: CASSAISSENEQFF. The CDR3 coding sequence is TGTGCCAGCAGTGCCATATCTAGCGAAAATGAGCAGTTCTTC.

V usage is TRBV28 and J usage is TRBJ2-7; 8 bases are a match to TRBD1. The CDR3 spans 12 residues. The junction had 5 bases not matched to a gene; V was cut back by 8 bases and J by 5 bases. Germline V CDR1 and CDR2: MDHEN, SYDVKM. CDR3: CASRTGRNEQYF. The CDR3 DNA reads TGTGCCAGCCGGACAGGGCGGAACGAGCAGTACTTC.

This clone was counted a few times. This chain connects TRBV4-1 to TRBJ2-1; D may be TRBD2 (6 bases). V was pared by 4 bases and J by 10 bases, with 20 bases between. Germline CDR1 is MGHRA and CDR2 is YSYEKL. This CDR3 has 15 amino acids. The CDR3 here is CASSLYAGTFGEQFF. CDR3 DNA sequence: TGCGCCAGCAGCCTCTACGCCGGGACTTTTGGGGAGCAGTTCTTC.

The chain couples TRBV6-6 to TRBJ1-1; TRBD1 aligns across 7 bases. The CDR3 has 14 amino acids. CDR1 and CDR2 from the germline V gene are MNHNY and SVGAGI (reference sequence). The V segment lost 6 bases and the J segment 1 base; nucleotides outside the gene matches: 5. The CDR3 here is CASRRDRRNTEAFF. Here the CDR3 DNA reads TGTGCCAGCAGACGGGACAGACGGAACACTGAAGCTTTCTTT.

V usage is TRBV3-1 (or the pseudogene TRBV3-2) and J usage is TRBJ1-2; D not resolved. The V gene's germline CDR1 is LGHDT and CDR2 YNNKEL (reference sequence). V shed 0 bases and J shed 14 bases, with 13 bases lying between them. The CDR3 covers 12 residues. The CDR3 loop is CASSQDSRRRTF. In DNA form, the CDR3 reads TGTGCCAGCAGCCAAGACTCCCGCAGGCGTACCTTC.

The chain recombines TRBV2 with TRBJ1-1; D not resolved. Trimming left V 7 bases short and J 4 bases short, with 4 bases between. This CDR3 contains 10 residues. Germline V gene lookup returns CDR1 SNHLY and CDR2 FYNNEI. The CDR3: CASTITEAFF. The CDR3 bases are TGTGCCAGCACTATCACTGAAGCTTTCTTT. The whole variable domain, filled in from reference TRBV2 and TRBJ1-1, reads EPEVTQTPSHQVTQMGQEVILRCVPISNHLYFYWYRQILGQKVEFLVSFYNNEISEKSEIFDDQFSVERPDGSNFTLKIRSTKLEDSAMYFCASTITEAFFGQGTRLTVV.

The chain recombines TRBV5-4 with TRBJ2-5, with D possibly TRBD2 on 6 matching bases. The CDR3 is 14 amino acids. Germline V gene lookup returns CDR1 SGHNT and CDR2 YYREEE (reference sequence). V was pared by 1 base and J by 5 bases, with 12 bases between. The CDR3 nucleotides read TGTGCCAGCAGCTTGTGGTTAGCGGAGGAGACCCAGTACTTC. It encodes CASSLWLAEETQYF.

The CDR3 loop is CASSPLLMGQGAGEQYF. The CDR3, as DNA: TGTGCCAGCTCACCACTCTTGATGGGGCAGGGGGCTGGCGAGCAGTACTTC. V usage is TRBV18 and J usage is TRBJ2-7, with TRBD1 matching over 8 bases. The length of the CDR3 is 17 residues. Unmatched junction bases numbered 14, after V lost 1 base and J lost 6 bases. CDR1 KGHSH and CDR2 LQKENI come from the germline V gene.

CDR3 loop: CASSNAGLAGVPEQYF. In DNA, the CDR3 is TGTGCCAGCAGCAACGCGGGACTAGCGGGAGTCCCCGAGCAGTACTTC. This rearrangement joins TRBV21-1 to TRBJ2-7; the D call of TRBD2 is as the table states it, not checked on the DNA. TRBV21-1 is tagged as a pseudogene. This CDR3 comprises 16 residues.

This clone was seen just once. J is TRBJ1-2 and V is TRBV28; possible D gene TRBD1, 5 bases. The V end lost 1 base, the J end lost 5 bases, and 17 bases lay between the germline ends. The CDR3 is made up of 16 amino acids. Germline V gene lookup returns CDR1 MDHEN and CDR2 SYDVKM. For the CDR3, the DNA is TGTGCCAGCAGTTTATTGGGGCAGGGCGGCCGATATGGCTACACCTTC. Translated, it gives CASSLLGQGGRYGYTF.

CDR3 in DNA: TGTGCCAGCAGTTACGCAACAGGGACTAATGAAAAACTGTTTTTT. Protein sequence: CASSYATGTNEKLFF. V gene TRBV6-5 combines with J gene TRBJ1-4; weak D call: TRBD1 (6 bases). This CDR3 has 15 residues. Trimming took off 2 bases at V and 2 bases at J, with 9 bases between the two ends. The germline CDR1 and CDR2 sequences are MNHEY and SVGAGI.

This chain links TRBV28 with TRBJ2-1; 8 bases align to TRBD2. J lost 7 bases, V lost 3 bases, and 8 bases had no gene match. Germline V lookup: CDR1 MDHEN, CDR2 SYDVKM. CDR3 length: 15 amino acids. CDR3 amino acids: CASSFRAGDRNEQFF. The CDR3 DNA reads as TGTGCCAGCAGTTTTCGAGCGGGAGATAGGAATGAGCAGTTCTTC.

The chain recombines TRBV2 with TRBJ1-2; no definite D call. V dropped 7 bases and J dropped 0 bases, with 15 bases sitting between them. CDR1 SNHLY and CDR2 FYNNEI come from the germline V gene. CDR3 size: 15 residues. The chain's CDR3 is CASTSGVLANYGYTF. In DNA form, the CDR3 reads TGTGCCAGCACCTCGGGAGTCTTGGCTAACTATGGCTACACCTTC.

This clone was detected only once. The rearrangement joins TRBV14 to TRBJ2-7; 8 bases agree with TRBD2. The CDR3 runs to 15 residues. Trimming took 3 bases from V and 1 from J; bases not matched to a gene: 5. Germline V CDR1 and CDR2: SGHDN, FVKESK. The chain's CDR3 is CASSHWLAGSYEQYF. In DNA form, the CDR3 reads TGTGCCAGCAGCCATTGGCTAGCGGGTTCCTACGAGCAGTACTTC.

The V gene is TRBV29-1, the J gene TRBJ2-7, with 9 bases lining up with TRBD1. V was pared by 7 bases and J by 5 bases, with 3 bases of the junction left unmatched. The CDR3 loop spans 11 amino acids. Germline CDR1 and CDR2: SQVTM and ANQGSEA. The CDR3, as DNA: TGCAGCGGGACAGGGGACCACGAGCAGTACTTC. It yields the protein CSGTGDHEQYF.

V usage is TRBV10-3 and J usage is TRBJ2-1; 7 nucleotides match TRBD2. Per the germline V gene, CDR1 is ENHRY and CDR2 is SYGVKD. The CDR3 is made up of 16 amino acids. V lost 0 bases to trimming and J lost 6 bases; unmatched junction nucleotides: 8. The CDR3 is CAISESPASGLNEQFF. In DNA, the CDR3 is TGTGCCATCAGTGAGTCTCCGGCTAGCGGACTCAATGAGCAGTTCTTC.

This clone was seen only once. The chain is built from TRBV19 and TRBJ2-3; 8 bases line up with TRBD1. Trimming at V came to 3 bases and at J to 1 base, leaving 3 bases not matched to a gene. The CDR3 covers 15 residues. Germline CDR1 reads LNHDA; CDR2 reads SQIVND (reference sequence). The CDR3 DNA reads as TGTGCCAGTAGTATCGCGGGACAGGGCACAGATACGCAGTATTTT. Encoded protein: CASSIAGQGTDTQYF.

CDR3: CASSLGQGVSGELFF. The CDR3 DNA reads TGCGCCAGCAGCTTGGGACAGGGTGTGTCCGGGGAGCTGTTTTTT. The chain has TRBV5-1 and TRBJ2-2; 7 bases map to TRBD1. V lost 0 bases, J lost 6 bases, and 5 bases stayed unmatched. The CDR3 runs 15 residues. Germline lookup yields CDR1 SGHRS and CDR2 YFSETQ.